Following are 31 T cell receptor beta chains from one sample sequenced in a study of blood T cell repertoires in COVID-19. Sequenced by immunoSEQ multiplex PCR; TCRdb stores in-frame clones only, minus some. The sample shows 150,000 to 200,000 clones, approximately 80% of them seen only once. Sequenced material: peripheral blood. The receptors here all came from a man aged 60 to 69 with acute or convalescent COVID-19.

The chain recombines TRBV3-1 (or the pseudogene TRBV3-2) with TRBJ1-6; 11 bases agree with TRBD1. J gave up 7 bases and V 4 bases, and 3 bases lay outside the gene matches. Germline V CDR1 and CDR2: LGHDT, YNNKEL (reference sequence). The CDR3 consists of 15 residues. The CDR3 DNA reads TGTGCCAGCAGCCCAGGGACAGGGGGAAATTCACCCCTCCACTTT. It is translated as CASSPGTGGNSPLHF.

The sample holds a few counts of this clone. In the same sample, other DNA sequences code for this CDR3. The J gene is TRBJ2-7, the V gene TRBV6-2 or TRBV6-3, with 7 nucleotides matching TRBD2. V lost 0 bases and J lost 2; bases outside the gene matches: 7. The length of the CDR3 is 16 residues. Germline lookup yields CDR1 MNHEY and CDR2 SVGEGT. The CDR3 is CASSYSEVGGAYEQYF. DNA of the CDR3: TGTGCCAGCAGTTACTCGGAGGTGGGAGGGGCCTACGAGCAGTACTTC.

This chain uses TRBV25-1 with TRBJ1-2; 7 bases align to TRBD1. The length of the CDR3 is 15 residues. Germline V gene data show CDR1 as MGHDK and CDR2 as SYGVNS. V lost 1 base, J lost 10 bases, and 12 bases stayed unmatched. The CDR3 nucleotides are TGTGCCAGCAGTGAATTAGGGGGCCTAGATGGTGACTACACCTTC. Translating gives CASSELGGLDGDYTF.

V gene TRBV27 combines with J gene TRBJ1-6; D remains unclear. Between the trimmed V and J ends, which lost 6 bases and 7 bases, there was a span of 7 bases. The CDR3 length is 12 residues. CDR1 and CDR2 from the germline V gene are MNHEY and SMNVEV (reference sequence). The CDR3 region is CASSPLNSPLHF. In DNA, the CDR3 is TGTGCCAGCAGCCCACTGAATTCACCCCTCCACTTT.

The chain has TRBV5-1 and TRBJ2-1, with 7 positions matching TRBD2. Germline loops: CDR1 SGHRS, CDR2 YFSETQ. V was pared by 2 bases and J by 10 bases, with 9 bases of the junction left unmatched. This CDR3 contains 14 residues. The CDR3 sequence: CASSFVGGREEQFF. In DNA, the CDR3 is TGCGCCAGCAGCTTCGTGGGAGGGAGGGAAGAGCAGTTCTTC.

CDR3 amino acids: CAISEGTSENAYEQYF. The CDR3 coding sequence is TGTGCCATCAGTGAAGGGACTAGCGAAAACGCCTACGAGCAGTACTTC. The chain recombines TRBV10-3 with TRBJ2-7, with 10 bases aligning to TRBD2. The CDR3 consists of 16 residues. Looked up from germline, CDR1 is ENHRY and CDR2 is SYGVKD. V lost 3 bases and J lost 2; bases outside the gene matches: 7.

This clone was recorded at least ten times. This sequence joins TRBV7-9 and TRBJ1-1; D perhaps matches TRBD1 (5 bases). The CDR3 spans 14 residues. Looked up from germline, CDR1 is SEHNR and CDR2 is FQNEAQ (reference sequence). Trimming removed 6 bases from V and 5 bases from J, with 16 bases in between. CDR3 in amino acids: CASSPGTKRTEAFF. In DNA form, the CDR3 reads TGTGCCAGCAGTCCCGGGACTAAAAGGACTGAAGCTTTCTTT.

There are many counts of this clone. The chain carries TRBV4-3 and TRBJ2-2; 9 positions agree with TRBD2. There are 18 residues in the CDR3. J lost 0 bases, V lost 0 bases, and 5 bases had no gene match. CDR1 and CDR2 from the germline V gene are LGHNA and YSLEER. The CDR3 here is CASSQDIVAGANTGELFF. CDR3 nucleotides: TGCGCCAGCAGCCAAGATATAGTAGCGGGGGCGAACACCGGGGAGCTGTTTTTT.

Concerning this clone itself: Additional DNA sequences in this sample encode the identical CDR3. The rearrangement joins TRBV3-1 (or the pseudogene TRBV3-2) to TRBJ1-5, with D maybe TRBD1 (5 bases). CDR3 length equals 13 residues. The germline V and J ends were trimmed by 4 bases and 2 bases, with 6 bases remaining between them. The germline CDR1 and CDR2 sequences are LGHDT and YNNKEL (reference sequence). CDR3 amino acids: CASSPTGNQPQHF. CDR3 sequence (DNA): TGTGCCAGCAGCCCGACAGGCAATCAGCCCCAGCATTTT.

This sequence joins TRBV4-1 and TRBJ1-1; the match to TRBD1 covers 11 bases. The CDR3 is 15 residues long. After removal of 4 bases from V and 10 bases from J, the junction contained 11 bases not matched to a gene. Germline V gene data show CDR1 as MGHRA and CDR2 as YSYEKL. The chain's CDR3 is CASSPGRTGGLRAFF. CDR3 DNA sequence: TGCGCCAGCAGCCCAGGCCGGACAGGGGGCTTACGAGCTTTCTTT.

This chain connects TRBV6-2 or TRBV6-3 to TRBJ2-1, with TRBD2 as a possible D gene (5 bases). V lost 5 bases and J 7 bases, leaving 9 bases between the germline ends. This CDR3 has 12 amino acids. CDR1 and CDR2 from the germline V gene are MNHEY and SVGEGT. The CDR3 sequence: CASSPTGNEQFF. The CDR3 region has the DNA TGTGCCAGCAGTCCCACGGGGAATGAGCAGTTCTTC.

The chain's CDR3 is CAISNIRGYGNTEAFF. Here the CDR3 DNA reads TGTGCCATCAGTAATATAAGGGGGTACGGGAACACTGAAGCTTTCTTT. The genes are TRBV10-3 and TRBJ1-1, with D perhaps TRBD1 (6 bases). The germline V gene encodes CDR1 ENHRY and CDR2 SYGVKD. V dropped 5 bases and J dropped 1 base, with 17 bases sitting between them. The CDR3 consists of 16 residues.

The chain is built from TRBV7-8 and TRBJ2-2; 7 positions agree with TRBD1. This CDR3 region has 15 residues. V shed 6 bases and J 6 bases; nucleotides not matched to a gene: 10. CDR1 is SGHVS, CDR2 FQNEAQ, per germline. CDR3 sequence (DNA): TGTGCCAGCAGTCGACAGGGCGGTCTGTCCGGGGAGCTGTTTTTT. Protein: CASSRQGGLSGELFF.

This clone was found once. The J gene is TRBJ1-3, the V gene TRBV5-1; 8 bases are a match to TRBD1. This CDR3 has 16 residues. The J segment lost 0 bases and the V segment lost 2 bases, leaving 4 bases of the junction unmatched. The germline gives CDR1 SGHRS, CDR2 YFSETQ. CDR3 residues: CASSFIGQGSGNTIYF. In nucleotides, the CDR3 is TGCGCCAGCAGCTTTATAGGACAGGGCTCTGGAAACACCATATATTTT. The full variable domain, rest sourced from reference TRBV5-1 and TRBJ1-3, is KAGVTQTPRYLIKTRGQQVTLSCSPISGHRSVSWYQQTPGQGLQFLFEYFSETQRNKGNFPGRFSGRQFSNSRSEMNVSTLELGDSALYLCASSFIGQGSGNTIYFGEGSWLTVV.

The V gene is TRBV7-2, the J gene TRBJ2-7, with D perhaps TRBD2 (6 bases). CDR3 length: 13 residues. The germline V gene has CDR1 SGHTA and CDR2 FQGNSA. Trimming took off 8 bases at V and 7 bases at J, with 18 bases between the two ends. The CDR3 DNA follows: TGTGCCAGCGGGAAGGGACTCCGGGGGGAGCAGTACTTC. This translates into CASGKGLRGEQYF.

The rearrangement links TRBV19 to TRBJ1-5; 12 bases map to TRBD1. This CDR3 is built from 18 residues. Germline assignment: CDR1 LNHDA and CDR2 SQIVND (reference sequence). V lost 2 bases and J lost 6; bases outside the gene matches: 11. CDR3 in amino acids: CASSIRDRGLGPVQPQHF. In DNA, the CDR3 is TGTGCCAGTAGTATACGGGACAGGGGGCTCGGGCCGGTTCAGCCCCAGCATTTT. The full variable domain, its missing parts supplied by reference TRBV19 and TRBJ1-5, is DGGITQSPKYLFRKEGQNVTLSCEQNLNHDAMYWYRQDPGQGLRLIYYSQIVNDFQKGDIAEGYSVSREKKESFPLTVTSAQKNPTAFYLCASSIRDRGLGPVQPQHFGDGTRLSIL.

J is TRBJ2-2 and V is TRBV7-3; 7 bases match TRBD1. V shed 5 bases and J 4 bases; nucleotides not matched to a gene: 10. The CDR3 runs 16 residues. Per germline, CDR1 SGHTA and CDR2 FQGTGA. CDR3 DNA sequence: TGTGCCAGCAGCCTCGAGGGGGCGTCGGGCACCGGGGAGCTGTTTTTT. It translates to CASSLEGASGTGELFF. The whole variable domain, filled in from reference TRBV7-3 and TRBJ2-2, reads GAGVSQTPSNKVTEKGKYVELRCDPISGHTALYWYRQSLGQGPEFLIYFQGTGAADDSGLPNDRFFAVRPEGSVSTLKIQRTERGDSAVYLCASSLEGASGTGELFFGEGSRLTVL.

CDR3 residues: CASSEQGYNSPLHF. The DNA for the CDR3 is TGTGCCAGCAGTGAACAGGGCTATAATTCACCCCTCCACTTT. The rearrangement uses TRBV6-1 and TRBJ1-6, with TRBD1 as a possible D gene (5 bases). V lost 2 bases and J 3 bases, leaving 5 bases between the germline ends. The germline CDR1 and CDR2 sequences are MNHNS and SASEGT. The CDR3 loop spans 14 amino acids.

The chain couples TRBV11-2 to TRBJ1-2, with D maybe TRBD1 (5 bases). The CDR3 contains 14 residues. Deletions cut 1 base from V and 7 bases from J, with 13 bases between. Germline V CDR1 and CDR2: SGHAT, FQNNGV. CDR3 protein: CASSLGSQGSGYTF. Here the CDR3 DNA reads TGTGCCAGCAGCTTAGGATCCCAGGGAAGTGGCTACACCTTC. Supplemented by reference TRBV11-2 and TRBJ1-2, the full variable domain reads EAGVAQSPRYKIIEKRQSVAFWCNPISGHATLYWYQQILGQGPKLLIQFQNNGVVDDSQLPKDRFSAERLKGVDSTLKIQPAKLEDSAVYLCASSLGSQGSGYTFGSGTRLTVV.

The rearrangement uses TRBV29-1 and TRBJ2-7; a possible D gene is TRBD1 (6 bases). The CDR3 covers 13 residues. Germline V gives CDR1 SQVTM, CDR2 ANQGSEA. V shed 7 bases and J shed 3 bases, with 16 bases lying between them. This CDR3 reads CSARTVSDYEQYF. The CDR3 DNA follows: TGCAGCGCCCGGACAGTTTCCGACTACGAGCAGTACTTC.

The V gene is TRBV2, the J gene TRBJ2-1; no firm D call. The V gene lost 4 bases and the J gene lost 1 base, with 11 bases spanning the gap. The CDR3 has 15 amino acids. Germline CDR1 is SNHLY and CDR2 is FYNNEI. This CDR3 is CASSAERRSYNEQFF. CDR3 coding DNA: TGTGCCAGCAGTGCGGAGCGCCGATCCTACAATGAGCAGTTCTTC.

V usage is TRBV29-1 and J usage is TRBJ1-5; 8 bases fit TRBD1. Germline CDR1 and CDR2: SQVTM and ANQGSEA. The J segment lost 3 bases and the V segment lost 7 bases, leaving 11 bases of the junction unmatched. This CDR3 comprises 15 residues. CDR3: CSASSRGRNNQPQHF. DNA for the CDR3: TGCAGCGCGAGTTCCAGGGGGCGGAACAATCAGCCCCAGCATTTT.

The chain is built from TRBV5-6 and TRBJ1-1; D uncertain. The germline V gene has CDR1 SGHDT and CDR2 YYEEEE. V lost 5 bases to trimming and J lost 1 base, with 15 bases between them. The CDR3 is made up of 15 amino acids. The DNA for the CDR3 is TGTGCCAGCAGAGGAGGAGGGTATGGGAACACTGAAGCTTTCTTT. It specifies CASRGGGYGNTEAFF. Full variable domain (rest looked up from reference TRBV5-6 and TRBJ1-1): DAGVTQSPTHLIKTRGQQVTLRCSPKSGHDTVSWYQQALGQGPQFIFQYYEEEERQRGNFPDRFSGHQFPNYSSELNVNALLLGDSALYLCASRGGGYGNTEAFFGQGTRLTVV.

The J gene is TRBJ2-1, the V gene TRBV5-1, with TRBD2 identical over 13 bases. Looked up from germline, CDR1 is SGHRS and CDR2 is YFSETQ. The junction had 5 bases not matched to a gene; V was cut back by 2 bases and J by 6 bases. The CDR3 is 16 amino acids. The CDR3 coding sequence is TGCGCCAGCAGCTTACTAGCGGGAGGGATGGGCAATGAGCAGTTCTTC. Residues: CASSLLAGGMGNEQFF.

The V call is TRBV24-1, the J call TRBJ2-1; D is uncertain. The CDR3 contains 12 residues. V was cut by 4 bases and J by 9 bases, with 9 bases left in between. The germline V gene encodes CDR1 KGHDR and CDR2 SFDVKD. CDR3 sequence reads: CATSDPPREQFF. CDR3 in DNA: TGTGCCACCAGTGACCCCCCGCGTGAGCAGTTCTTC.

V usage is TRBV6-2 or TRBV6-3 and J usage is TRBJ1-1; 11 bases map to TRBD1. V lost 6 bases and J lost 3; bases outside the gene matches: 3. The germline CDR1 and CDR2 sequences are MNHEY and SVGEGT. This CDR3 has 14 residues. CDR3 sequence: CASSGTGGHTEAFF. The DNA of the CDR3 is TGTGCCAGCAGCGGGACAGGGGGTCACACTGAAGCTTTCTTT.

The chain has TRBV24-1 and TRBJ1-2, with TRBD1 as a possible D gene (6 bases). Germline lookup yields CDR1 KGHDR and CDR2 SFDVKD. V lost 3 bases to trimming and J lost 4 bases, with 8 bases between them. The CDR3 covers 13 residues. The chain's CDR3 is CATSDGDTYGYTF. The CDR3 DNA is TGTGCCACCAGTGATGGGGACACCTATGGCTACACCTTC.

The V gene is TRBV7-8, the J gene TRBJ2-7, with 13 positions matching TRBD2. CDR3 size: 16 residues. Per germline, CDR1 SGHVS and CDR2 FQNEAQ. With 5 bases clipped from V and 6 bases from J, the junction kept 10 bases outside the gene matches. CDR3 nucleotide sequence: TGTGCCAGCAGCCTCCGTACTAGCGGGGGGGCCTCCGAGCAGTACTTC. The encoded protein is CASSLRTSGGASEQYF.

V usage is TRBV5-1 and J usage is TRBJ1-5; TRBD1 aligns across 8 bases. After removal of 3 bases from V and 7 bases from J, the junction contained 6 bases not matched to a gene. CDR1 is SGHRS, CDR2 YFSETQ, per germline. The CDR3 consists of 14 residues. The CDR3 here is CASSSGQDDQPQHF. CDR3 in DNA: TGCGCCAGCAGCTCGGGACAGGACGACCAGCCCCAGCATTTT.

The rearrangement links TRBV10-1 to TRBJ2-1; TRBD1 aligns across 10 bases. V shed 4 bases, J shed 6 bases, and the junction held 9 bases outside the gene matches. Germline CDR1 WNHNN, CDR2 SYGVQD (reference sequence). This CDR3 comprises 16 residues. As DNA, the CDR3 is TGCGCCAGCAGTGTAGAACCGGGACAGGGGCCCAATGAGCAGTTCTTC. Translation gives CASSVEPGQGPNEQFF.

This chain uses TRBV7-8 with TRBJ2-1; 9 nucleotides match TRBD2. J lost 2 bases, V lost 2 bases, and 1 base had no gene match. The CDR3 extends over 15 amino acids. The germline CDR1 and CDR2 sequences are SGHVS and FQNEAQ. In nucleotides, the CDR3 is TGTGCCAGCAGCTTACTAGCGGGGCCCTACAATGAGCAGTTCTTC. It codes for CASSLLAGPYNEQFF.